This passage covers 21 T cell receptor beta chains from one sample sequenced in a study of blood T cell repertoires in COVID-19. The assay was immunoSEQ multiplex PCR, and TCRdb's table has in-frame clones only and misses some. The sample gives about 25,000 clones, 85% to 90% of which show up once; 25% to 30% is in the top ten. Sequencing was done on a sample of peripheral blood. These receptor sequences come from a man in his 70s with COVID-19, enrolled during active disease.

This clone was detected a few times. The chain employs TRBV6-6 and TRBJ2-7; 8 bases match TRBD1. J was trimmed by 6 bases and V by 4 bases; bases with no gene match: 8. Germline V lookup: CDR1 MNHNY, CDR2 SVGAGI (reference sequence). This CDR3 contains 14 residues. The CDR3 DNA sequence: TGTGCCAGCAGTTCGCAGCTCGACAGGGGCGAGCAGTACTTC. Its translation: CASSSQLDRGEQYF.

This sequence joins TRBV7-2 and TRBJ2-5; possible D gene TRBD1, 6 bases. The CDR3 totals 14 residues. The germline gives CDR1 SGHTA, CDR2 FQGNSA. V shed 5 bases and J shed 4 bases, with 14 bases lying between them. The CDR3 DNA follows: TGTGCCAGCAGCCGTTTGGGGGCCCCAGAGACCCAGTACTTC. Residues: CASSRLGAPETQYF.

J is TRBJ1-5 and V is TRBV4-1, with 8 bases aligning to TRBD1. Trimming cost V 4 bases and J 2 bases; bases outside gene matches: 7. This CDR3 contains 16 residues. CDR1 is MGHRA and CDR2 is YSYEKL in the germline V gene. CDR3 nucleotide sequence: TGCGCCAGCAGCCGTACAGGGGGAGAAGGCAATCAGCCCCAGCATTTT. It encodes CASSRTGGEGNQPQHF.

The V call is TRBV4-1, the J call TRBJ1-5; no clear D. The CDR3 covers 19 residues. The ends were cut back, 1 base at V and 0 bases at J, with 19 bases in the middle. Germline V lookup: CDR1 MGHRA, CDR2 YSYEKL. CDR3 residues: CASSQGHSQLLYSNQPQHF. As DNA, the CDR3 is TGCGCCAGCAGCCAAGGCCATTCCCAACTACTTTATAGCAATCAGCCCCAGCATTTT.

V is TRBV6-5 and J is TRBJ1-6; TRBD1 agrees at 10 bases. Trimming at V came to 6 bases and at J to 9 bases, leaving 5 bases not matched to a gene. The CDR3 is made up of 14 amino acids. Germline lookup yields CDR1 MNHEY and CDR2 SVGAGI. CDR3 sequence reads: CASRIGTGVSPLHF. Written as DNA, the CDR3 is TGTGCCAGCAGGATAGGGACAGGGGTTTCACCCCTCCACTTT.

This chain joins TRBV19 and TRBJ2-2; TRBD2 matches at 8 bases. Germline V gives CDR1 LNHDA, CDR2 SQIVND (reference sequence). CDR3 length equals 15 residues. V lost 6 bases to trimming and J lost 9 bases; unmatched junction nucleotides: 12. CDR3 sequence reads: CASRHPYGGARELFF. As DNA, the CDR3 is TGTGCCAGTAGGCACCCATACGGGGGGGCCAGGGAGCTGTTTTTT.

The chain couples TRBV7-9 to TRBJ1-4; 9 bases are a match to TRBD1. Looked up from germline, CDR1 is SEHNR and CDR2 is FQNEAQ (reference sequence). The CDR3 runs to 15 residues. Losses at the gene ends were 2 bases for V and 4 bases for J; bases not matched to a gene: 2. CDR3 DNA sequence: TGTGCCAGCAGCTTAAGGGGACAGGGTAATGAAAAACTGTTTTTT. Protein product: CASSLRGQGNEKLFF.

The CDR3: CASSPGGTGTQYF. The CDR3, as DNA: TGTGCCAGCTCACCTGGCGGGACGGGGACGCAGTATTTT. The chain has TRBV18 and TRBJ2-3; tentatively, D is TRBD2 (6 bases). CDR3 length equals 13 residues. The V gene's germline CDR1 is KGHSH and CDR2 LQKENI. V shed 3 bases and J shed 9 bases, with 13 bases lying between them.

The genes are TRBV5-5 and TRBJ1-1, with TRBD1 matching over 7 bases. The V and J ends lost 0 bases and 2 bases, in that order; junction bases with no gene match: 7. The CDR3 covers 16 residues. Germline CDR1 reads SGHKS; CDR2 reads YYEKEE (reference sequence). CDR3 amino acids: CASSLAPGQTNTEAFF. Written as DNA, the CDR3 is TGTGCCAGCAGCTTGGCCCCGGGACAGACTAACACTGAAGCTTTCTTT.

The sample holds one count of this clone. This rearrangement joins TRBV27 to TRBJ2-2; tentative D call: TRBD2 (6 bases). Per germline, CDR1 MNHEY and CDR2 SMNVEV (reference sequence). The V and J ends lost 7 bases and 4 bases respectively, with 13 bases between them. The CDR3 spans 14 residues. CDR3 protein: CASKEGRSTGELFF. CDR3 in DNA: TGTGCCAGCAAGGAGGGCCGGAGCACCGGGGAGCTGTTTTTT.

This sequence joins TRBV5-1 and TRBJ1-4; D is perhaps TRBD1 (6 bases). The CDR3 runs 13 residues. The germline V gene has CDR1 SGHRS and CDR2 YFSETQ. V was cut by 4 bases and J by 5 bases, with 9 bases left in between. For the CDR3, the DNA is TGCGCCAGCAGCCGGGACACCAATGAAAAACTGTTTTTT. Its protein product is CASSRDTNEKLFF.

The chain is built from TRBV7-9 and TRBJ2-4, with 7 bases aligning to TRBD1. The CDR3 contains 14 residues. With 1 base clipped from V and 7 bases from J, the junction kept 4 bases outside the gene matches. Per the germline V gene, CDR1 is SEHNR and CDR2 is FQNEAQ (reference sequence). The DNA of the CDR3 is TGTGCCAGCAGCTTAGGGGACAGCCCGAACATTCAGTACTTC. It yields the protein CASSLGDSPNIQYF.

Here the CDR3 reads CASSPTGANTEAFF. The DNA of the CDR3 is TGTGCCAGCTCCCCCACAGGGGCGAACACTGAAGCTTTCTTT. The chain couples TRBV18 to TRBJ1-1; 7 positions agree with TRBD1. The germline V gene has CDR1 KGHSH and CDR2 LQKENI. Trimming cost V 6 bases and J 1 base; bases outside gene matches: 5. CDR3 length: 14 amino acids.

This chain links TRBV2 with TRBJ2-1; possible D gene TRBD2, 6 bases. CDR1 and CDR2 from the germline V gene are SNHLY and FYNNEI. The CDR3 has 14 residues. V lost 7 bases, J lost 2 bases, and 12 bases lay in between. This chain's CDR3 is CASMRAGPYNEQFF. Written as DNA, the CDR3 is TGTGCCAGCATGAGGGCGGGACCCTACAATGAGCAGTTCTTC.

This clone was picked up one time. V gene TRBV27 combines with J gene TRBJ2-2, with 8 bases lining up with TRBD2. V shed 0 bases and J 8 bases; nucleotides not matched to a gene: 8. The CDR3 is made up of 16 amino acids. The germline CDR1 and CDR2 sequences are MNHEY and SMNVEV (reference sequence). The CDR3 sequence: CASSLSPRTSLGELFF. CDR3 sequence (DNA): TGTGCCAGCAGTTTATCCCCCCGGACTAGCCTGGGGGAGCTGTTTTTT.

The J gene is TRBJ1-1, the V gene TRBV30; D not resolved. The CDR3 spans 15 residues. V was shortened by 3 bases and J by 2 bases, with 16 bases between the two germline ends. CDR1 is GTSNPN, CDR2 SVGIG, per germline (reference sequence). In nucleotides, the CDR3 is TGTGCCTGGAGACCCGGGAGAGGGCCAAACACTGAAGCTTTCTTT. This sequence encodes CAWRPGRGPNTEAFF.

As to this clone: At one end, the junction sequence differs from germline, possibly due to a read error. This chain uses TRBV30 with TRBJ2-2, with TRBD2 matching 9 bases. CDR1 GTSNPN and CDR2 SVGIG come from the germline V gene (reference sequence). The CDR3 has 15 residues. CDR3 nucleotide sequence: TGTGCCGGGAGGAGGCGGGAGGGCGGCACCGGGGAGCTGTTTTTT. Protein sequence: CAGRRREGGTGELFF.

This clone turned up a few times. This chain's CDR3 is CASSLVSGEQYF. The DNA for the CDR3 is TGCGCCAGCAGCTTGGTATCGGGCGAGCAGTACTTC. This sequence joins TRBV5-1 and TRBJ2-7; D gene ambiguous. This CDR3 is 12 amino acids long. CDR1 and CDR2 from the germline V gene are SGHRS and YFSETQ. The ends were cut back, 0 bases at V and 6 bases at J, with 7 bases in the middle.

This clone was seen just once. This sequence joins TRBV7-9 and TRBJ2-1; maybe TRBD2 (5 bases). The V end lost 0 bases, the J end lost 8 bases, and 8 bases lay between the germline ends. The germline gives CDR1 SEHNR, CDR2 FQNEAQ (reference sequence). The CDR3 spans 13 residues. CDR3 nucleotides: TGTGCCAGCAGCTTAGCGCGGGTCGATGAGCAGTTCTTC. It translates to CASSLARVDEQFF.

The chain recombines TRBV10-3 with TRBJ1-6; D not certain. Germline V lookup: CDR1 ENHRY, CDR2 SYGVKD. The CDR3 has 13 residues. Trimming took 8 bases from V and 6 from J, leaving 11 bases between them. CDR3 sequence: CAIGRVPNSPLHF. The CDR3, as DNA: TGTGCCATCGGGAGGGTTCCTAATTCACCCCTCCACTTT.

This chain links TRBV29-1 with TRBJ2-7; D uncertain. CDR1 is SQVTM and CDR2 is ANQGSEA in the germline V gene. Trimming took off 4 bases at V and 4 bases at J, with 11 bases between the two ends. The CDR3 runs to 12 residues. The CDR3 is CSVGLLGYEQYF. The CDR3 bases are TGCAGCGTTGGACTTCTTGGTTACGAGCAGTACTTC.